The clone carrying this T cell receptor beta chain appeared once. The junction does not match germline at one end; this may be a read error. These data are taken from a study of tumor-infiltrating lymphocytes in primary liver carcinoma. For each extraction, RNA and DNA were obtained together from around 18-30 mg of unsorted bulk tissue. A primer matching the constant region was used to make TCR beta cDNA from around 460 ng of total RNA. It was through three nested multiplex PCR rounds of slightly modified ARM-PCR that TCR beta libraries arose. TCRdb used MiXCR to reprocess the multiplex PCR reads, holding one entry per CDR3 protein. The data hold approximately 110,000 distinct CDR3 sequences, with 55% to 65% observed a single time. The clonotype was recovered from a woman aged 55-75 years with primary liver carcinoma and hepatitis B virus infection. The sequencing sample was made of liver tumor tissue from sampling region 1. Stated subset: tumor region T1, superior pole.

The CDR3 DNA reads TGCGCCAGTAGCCTCGAGGGGAGAGCTTCGTATTCTAGTGGCTACACCTTC. The encoded protein is CASSLEGRASYSSGYTF. The chain combines TRBV4-1 with TRBJ1-2, with D perhaps TRBD1 (5 bases). The germline V gene has CDR1 MGHRA and CDR2 YSYEKL. There are 17 residues in the CDR3.